Reported below is one TCR beta chain. The sample originates from a study of cytotoxic CD8 clonotypes in ibrutinib-treated CLL. V dropped 0 bases and J dropped 6 bases, with 10 bases sitting between them. The germline V gene has CDR1 SGHNT and CDR2 YYREEE (reference sequence). The CDR3 length is 13 residues. Clones were read by immunoSEQ multiplex PCR, and TCRdb kept only the in-frame ones, dropping some. The data show some 61,000 clones, more than 60% seen once. The V and J genes are TRBV5-4 and TRBJ2-7, with D possibly being TRBD1 (6 bases). Sample: PBMCs, taken after 12 months of ibrutinib treatment. The TCR comes from a human donor with chronic lymphocytic leukemia. DNA for the CDR3: TGTGCCAGCAGCTTGGGGGGGCGGCTCGAGCAGTACTTC. This sequence encodes CASSLGGRLEQYF.